This T cell receptor (beta chain) derives from a study of PD-1 blockade in classical Hodgkin lymphoma. Study as a whole: Once every 2 weeks, patients received intravenous nivolumab at 3 mg/kg. Overall study findings and caveats: CD4+ TCR diversity, unlike CD8+, rose significantly by C4D1. Newly diagnosed and completely responding patients shared comparable baseline diversity. Causes of the repertoire differences remain undefined, possibly disease activity or prior therapy.

The time point denotes: cycle 4 day 1 (C4D1), after less than seven weeks of nivolumab. Following autologous stem cell transplantation, relapse occurred in every patient, and exposure to brentuximab vedotin varied. Assay used: immunoSEQ multiplex PCR; TCRdb lists only in-frame clones, some missing. Here the sample spans roughly 36,000 clones, over 65% being singletons. Trimming removed 5 bases from V and 1 base from J; junction bases left unmatched: 2. The CDR3 loop spans 15 amino acids. Per germline, CDR1 SGHTA and CDR2 FQGTGA. A word on this clone: Its antigen is as yet unknown.

This sequence originates from a human donor with classical Hodgkin lymphoma. The source material was peripheral blood mononuclear cells (PBMCs), sampled before the fourth cycle of nivolumab. V and J are TRBV7-3 and TRBJ2-6; the match to TRBD1 covers 7 bases. This CDR3 is CASSAQGSGANVLTF. The CDR3 coding sequence is TGTGCCAGCAGCGCACAGGGGTCTGGGGCCAACGTCCTGACTTTC.